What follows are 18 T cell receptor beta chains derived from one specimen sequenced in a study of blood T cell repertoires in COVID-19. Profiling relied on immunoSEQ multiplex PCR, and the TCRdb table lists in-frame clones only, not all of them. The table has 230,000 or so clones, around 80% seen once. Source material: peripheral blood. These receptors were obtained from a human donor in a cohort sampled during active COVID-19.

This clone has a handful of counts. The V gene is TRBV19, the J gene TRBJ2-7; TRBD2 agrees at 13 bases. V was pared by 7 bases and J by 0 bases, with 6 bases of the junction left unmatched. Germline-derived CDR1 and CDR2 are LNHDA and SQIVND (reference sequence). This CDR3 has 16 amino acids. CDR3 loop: CASTGTSGTTSYEQYF. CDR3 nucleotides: TGTGCCAGTACCGGGACTAGCGGGACCACCTCCTACGAGCAGTACTTC.

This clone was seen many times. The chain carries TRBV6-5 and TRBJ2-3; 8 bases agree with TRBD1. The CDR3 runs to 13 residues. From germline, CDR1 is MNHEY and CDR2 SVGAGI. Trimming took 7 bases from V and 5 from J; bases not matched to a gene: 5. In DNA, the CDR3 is TGTGCCAGCACGCCAGGGGGCATAGATACGCAGTATTTT. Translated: CASTPGGIDTQYF.

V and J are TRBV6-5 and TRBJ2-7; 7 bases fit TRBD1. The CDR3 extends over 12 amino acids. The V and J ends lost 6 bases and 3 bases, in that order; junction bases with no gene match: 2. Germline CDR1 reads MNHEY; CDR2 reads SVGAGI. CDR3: CASRRQGYEQYF. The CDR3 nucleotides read TGTGCCAGCAGAAGACAGGGCTACGAGCAGTACTTC.

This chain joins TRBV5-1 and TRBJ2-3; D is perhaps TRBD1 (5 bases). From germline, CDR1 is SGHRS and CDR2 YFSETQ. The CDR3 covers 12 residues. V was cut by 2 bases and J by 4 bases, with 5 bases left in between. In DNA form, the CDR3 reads TGCGCCAGCAGCTTAGGGGCAGATACGCAGTATTTT. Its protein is CASSLGADTQYF.

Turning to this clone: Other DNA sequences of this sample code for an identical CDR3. CDR3 loop: CASSLGGTGGYEQYF. For the CDR3, the DNA is TGTGCCAGCAGTTTGGGGGGGACAGGGGGGTACGAGCAGTACTTC. The gene calls are TRBV28 and TRBJ2-7; 11 nucleotides match TRBD1. The junction had 5 bases not matched to a gene; V was cut back by 3 bases and J by 4 bases. Germline V gene data show CDR1 as MDHEN and CDR2 as SYDVKM. This CDR3 has 15 residues.

CDR3 bases: TGTGCCAGCAGCTCTCAGGGGGGGAACACTGAAGCTTTCTTT. It yields the protein CASSSQGGNTEAFF. The V and J genes are TRBV7-9 and TRBJ1-1, with 7 bases lining up with TRBD1. The V gene's germline CDR1 is SEHNR and CDR2 FQNEAQ (reference sequence). This CDR3 spans 14 amino acids. J lost 1 base, V lost 4 bases, and 3 bases had no gene match.

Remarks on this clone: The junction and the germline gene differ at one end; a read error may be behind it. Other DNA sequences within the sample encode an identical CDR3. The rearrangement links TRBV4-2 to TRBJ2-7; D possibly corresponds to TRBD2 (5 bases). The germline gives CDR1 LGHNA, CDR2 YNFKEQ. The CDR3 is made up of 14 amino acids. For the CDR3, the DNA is TGTGCCAGCAGCCAAGATTACTCGCTGAGGGAGCAATACTTC. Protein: CASSQDYSLREQYF.

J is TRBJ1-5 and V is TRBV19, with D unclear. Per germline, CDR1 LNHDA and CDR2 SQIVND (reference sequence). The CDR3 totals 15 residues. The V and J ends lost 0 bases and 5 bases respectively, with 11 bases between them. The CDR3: CASSIDRTAYQPQHF. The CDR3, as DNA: TGTGCCAGTAGTATAGATCGAACAGCCTATCAGCCCCAGCATTTT. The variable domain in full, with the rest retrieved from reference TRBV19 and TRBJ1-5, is DGGITQSPKYLFRKEGQNVTLSCEQNLNHDAMYWYRQDPGQGLRLIYYSQIVNDFQKGDIAEGYSVSREKKESFPLTVTSAQKNPTAFYLCASSIDRTAYQPQHFGDGTRLSIL.

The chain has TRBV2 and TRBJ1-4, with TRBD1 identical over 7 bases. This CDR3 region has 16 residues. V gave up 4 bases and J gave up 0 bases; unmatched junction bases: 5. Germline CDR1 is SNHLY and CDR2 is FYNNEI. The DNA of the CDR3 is TGTGCCAGCAGTGGACAGGGAAGTGCAACTAATGAAAAACTGTTTTTT. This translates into CASSGQGSATNEKLFF.

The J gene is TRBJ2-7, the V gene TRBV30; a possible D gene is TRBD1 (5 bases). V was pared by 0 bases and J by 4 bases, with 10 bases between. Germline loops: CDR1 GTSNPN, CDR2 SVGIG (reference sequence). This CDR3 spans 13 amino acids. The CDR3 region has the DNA TGTGCCTGGAGTGTAAACAGGCTATACGAGCAGTACTTC. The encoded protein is CAWSVNRLYEQYF. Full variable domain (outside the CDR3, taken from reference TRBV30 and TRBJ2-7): SQTIHQWPATLVQPVGSPLSLECTVEGTSNPNLYWYRQAAGRGLQLLFYSVGIGQISSEVPQNLSASRPQDRQFILSSKKLLLSDSGFYLCAWSVNRLYEQYFGPGTRLTVT.

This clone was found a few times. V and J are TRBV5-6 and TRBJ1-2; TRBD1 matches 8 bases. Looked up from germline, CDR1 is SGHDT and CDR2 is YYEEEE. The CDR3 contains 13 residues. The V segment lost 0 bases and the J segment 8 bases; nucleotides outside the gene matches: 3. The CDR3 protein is CASSLGTGIGYTF. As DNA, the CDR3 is TGTGCCAGCAGCTTGGGGACAGGGATCGGCTACACCTTC. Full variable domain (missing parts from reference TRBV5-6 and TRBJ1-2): DAGVTQSPTHLIKTRGQQVTLRCSPKSGHDTVSWYQQALGQGPQFIFQYYEEEERQRGNFPDRFSGHQFPNYSSELNVNALLLGDSALYLCASSLGTGIGYTFGSGTRLTVV.

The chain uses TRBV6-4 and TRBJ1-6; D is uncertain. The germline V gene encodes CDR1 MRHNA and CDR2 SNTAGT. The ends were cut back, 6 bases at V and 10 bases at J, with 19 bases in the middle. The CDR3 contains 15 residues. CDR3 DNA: TGTGCCAGCAGATCCGGAGAGGGAAGAGGGTCACCCCTCCACTTT. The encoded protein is CASRSGEGRGSPLHF.

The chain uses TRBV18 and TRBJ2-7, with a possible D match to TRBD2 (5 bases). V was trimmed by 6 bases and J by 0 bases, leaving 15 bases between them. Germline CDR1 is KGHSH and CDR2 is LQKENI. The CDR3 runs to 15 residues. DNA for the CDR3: TGTGCCAGCTCCATGCTGGACTCCGGCTCCTACGAGCAGTACTTC. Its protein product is CASSMLDSGSYEQYF. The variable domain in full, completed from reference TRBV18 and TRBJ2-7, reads NAGVMQNPRHLVRRRGQEARLRCSPMKGHSHVYWYRQLPEEGLKFMVYLQKENIIDESGMPKERFSAEFPKEGPSILRIQQVVRGDSAAYFCASSMLDSGSYEQYFGPGTRLTVT.

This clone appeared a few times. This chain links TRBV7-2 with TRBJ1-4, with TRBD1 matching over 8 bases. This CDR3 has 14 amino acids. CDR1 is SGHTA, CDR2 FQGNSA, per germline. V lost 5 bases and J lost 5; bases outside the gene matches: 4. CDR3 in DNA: TGTGCCAGCAGCCCTCGGACAGGGAATGAAAAACTGTTTTTT. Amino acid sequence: CASSPRTGNEKLFF.

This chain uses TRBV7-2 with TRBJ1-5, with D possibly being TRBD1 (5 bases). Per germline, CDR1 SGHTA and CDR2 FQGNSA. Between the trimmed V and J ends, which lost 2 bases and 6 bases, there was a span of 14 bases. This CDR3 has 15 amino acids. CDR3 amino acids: CASSLTPGGSQPQHF. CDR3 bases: TGTGCCAGCAGCTTAACCCCGGGGGGTTCTCAGCCCCAGCATTTT.

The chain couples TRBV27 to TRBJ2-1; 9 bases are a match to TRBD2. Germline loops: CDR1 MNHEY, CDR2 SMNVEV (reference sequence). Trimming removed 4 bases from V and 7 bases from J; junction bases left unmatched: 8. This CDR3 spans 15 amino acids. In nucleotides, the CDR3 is TGTGCCAGCAGTTCCTCGGGACTAGCTCTTAATGAGCAGTTCTTC. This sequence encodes CASSSSGLALNEQFF.

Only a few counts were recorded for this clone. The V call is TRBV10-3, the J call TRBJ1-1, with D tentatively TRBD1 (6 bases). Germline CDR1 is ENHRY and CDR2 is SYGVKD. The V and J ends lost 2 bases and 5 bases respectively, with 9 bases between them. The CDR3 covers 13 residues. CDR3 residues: CAISERTATEAFF. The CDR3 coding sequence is TGTGCCATCAGTGAGCGGACAGCGACTGAAGCTTTCTTT.

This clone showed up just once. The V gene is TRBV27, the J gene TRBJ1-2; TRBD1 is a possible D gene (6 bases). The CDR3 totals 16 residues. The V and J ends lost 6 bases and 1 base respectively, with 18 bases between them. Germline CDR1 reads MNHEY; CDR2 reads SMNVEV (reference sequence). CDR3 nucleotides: TGTGCCAGCAGGCGACCTTTGGGCAGGGGTAACTATGGCTACACCTTC. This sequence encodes CASRRPLGRGNYGYTF.